This T cell receptor (beta chain) derives from a study of response to subunit inactivated influenza vaccine. Notes on the study in general: The authors proposed limited new T cell recruitment per seasonal influenza vaccination.

TCRdb processed the RT-PCR reads anew with MiXCR; each CDR3 protein has one entry. The sample consists of hundreds of thousands of distinct CDR3 sequences, 12% to 15% of them appearing once. Germline V lookup: CDR1 MGHDK, CDR2 SYGVNS. The CDR3 has 14 residues. V was clipped by 7 bases and J by 1 base, with 13 bases between them. This clonotype was observed a handful of times. Its target is not known. The TCR sequence derives from a man over 45 who received an inactivated influenza vaccine. Sequencing used PBMCs from blood, obtained 14 to 15 days before vaccination. V and J are TRBV25-1 and TRBJ1-1; weak D call: TRBD1 (5 bases). The CDR3 reads CASTWGTENTEAFF. The CDR3 DNA is TGTGCCAGCACATGGGGGACTGAGAACACTGAAGCTTTCTTT.